The 5 T cell receptor beta chains below were found in one sample sequenced in a study of CD8 T cells in Susac syndrome. Reverse transcription of roughly 0.45 to 1 ug RNA used random hexamers. Each CDR3 protein is one row after TCRdb ran MiXCR on the immunoSEQ multiplex PCR reads. The profile shows 95,000 to 150,000 distinct CDR3 sequences, 85% to 95% of them singletons. Sequenced input: CD8+ T cells from PBMCs. Receptor source: a human donor with Susac syndrome.

In its sample, this clonotype was seen a few times. V and J are TRBV7-9 and TRBJ2-7; D ambiguous. The CDR3 is 17 residues long. Germline CDR1 is SEHNR and CDR2 is FQNEAQ (reference sequence). The germline V and J ends were trimmed by 2 bases and 0 bases, with 17 bases remaining between them. The CDR3 spells CASSLTDAVPPSYEQYF. As DNA, the CDR3 is TGTGCCAGCAGCTTAACTGATGCGGTTCCCCCCTCCTACGAGCAGTACTTC.

The rearrangement joins TRBV29-1 to TRBJ2-1; the D gene could be TRBD1 or TRBD2 (5 bases each). V dropped 7 bases and J dropped 10 bases, with 17 bases sitting between them. Germline V gene sequence: CDR1 SQVTM, CDR2 ANQGSEA. CDR3 length: 12 residues. CDR3 sequence: CSAPGPTNEQFF. For the CDR3, the DNA is TGCAGCGCGCCGGGACCGACTAACGAGCAGTTCTTC.

In this sample, this clonotype turned up a few times. The gene calls are TRBV11-2 and TRBJ2-3; D might be TRBD2 (6 bases). Germline V CDR1 and CDR2: SGHAT, FQNNGV. This CDR3 comprises 13 residues. Trimming left V 3 bases short and J 11 bases short, with 15 bases between. Here the CDR3 DNA reads TGTGCCAGCAGCTTCGGCGGGGACCGGGGGCAGTATTTT. Translating it yields CASSFGGDRGQYF.

Of note for this clonotype: A junction boundary mismatches the germline segment, possibly from a read error. The rearrangement joins TRBV11-2 to TRBJ1-1; D call uncertain. The CDR3 totals 12 residues. CDR1 is SGHAT, CDR2 FQNNGV, per germline. The CDR3 is CASTLSDTEAFF. The CDR3 coding sequence is TGTGCCAGCACCTTAAGTGACACTGAAGCTTTCTTT.

The genes are TRBV9 and TRBJ1-1, with D possibly TRBD1 on 6 matching bases. CDR1 is SGDLS, CDR2 YYNGEE, per germline. The V end lost 4 bases, the J end lost 1 base, and 11 bases lay between the germline ends. The CDR3 runs 14 residues. The CDR3 protein is CASSLRGGNTEAFF. Here the CDR3 DNA reads TGTGCCAGCAGCCTCAGGGGTGGGAACACTGAAGCTTTCTTT.